These 20 T cell receptor beta chains were sequenced from one sample in a study of stem cell transplantation in POMP-related autoinflammatory disease. The table came from immunoSEQ multiplex PCR; TCRdb's copy has only in-frame clones and leaves some out. The sample includes approximately 65,000 clones, roughly 88% seen only once; the top ten take about 0.7%. The sequencing here drew on CD4+ T cells from PBMCs, taken after stem cell transplantation. The receptors derive from a human patient with POMP-related autoinflammation and immune dysregulation (PRAID). Some T cells may be supplied by the graft donor.

This chain uses TRBV11-2 with TRBJ1-4; unclear D gene. Trimming took 6 bases from V and 3 from J, leaving 14 bases between them. CDR1 is SGHAT, CDR2 FQNNGV, per germline. The CDR3 sequence is 15 residues long. DNA of the CDR3: TGTGCCAGCAGGAAGCCGAGGTCTCCTAATGAAAAACTGTTTTTT. As protein: CASRKPRSPNEKLFF.

J is TRBJ2-7 and V is TRBV28; TRBD1 matches 7 bases. Trimming cost V 2 bases and J 6 bases; bases outside gene matches: 7. CDR1 and CDR2 from the germline V gene are MDHEN and SYDVKM. This CDR3 has 14 amino acids. The CDR3 reads CASSLGGQSLEQYV. DNA for the CDR3: TGTGCCAGCAGTTTAGGGGGACAGTCGCTCGAGCAGTACGTC.

The chain employs TRBV6-5 and TRBJ1-2, with D maybe TRBD1 (6 bases). The V gene's germline CDR1 is MNHEY and CDR2 SVGAGI. Trimming took off 8 bases at V and 4 bases at J, with 11 bases between the two ends. The CDR3 runs 12 residues. This chain's CDR3 is CASEGDGYGYTF. The CDR3 coding sequence is TGTGCCAGCGAGGGGGATGGCTATGGCTACACCTTC.

The V call is TRBV10-3, the J call TRBJ2-5; D remains unclear. V gave up 3 bases and J gave up 3 bases, with 5 bases separating them. From germline, CDR1 is ENHRY and CDR2 SYGVKD. The CDR3 is 12 residues long. The DNA of the CDR3 is TGTGCCATCAGTGATTCGAAAGAGACCCAGTACTTC. Protein sequence: CAISDSKETQYF.

The V and J genes are TRBV7-3 and TRBJ2-3, with a possible D match to TRBD2 (5 bases). The CDR3 covers 15 residues. The germline V and J ends were trimmed by 6 bases and 0 bases, with 13 bases remaining between them. CDR1 is SGHTA and CDR2 is FQGTGA in the germline V gene. In DNA, the CDR3 is TGTGCCAGCAGAGAGGGAACCTCTAGCACAGATACGCAGTATTTT. The encoded protein is CASREGTSSTDTQYF.

The chain is built from TRBV14 and TRBJ2-7; the match to TRBD2 covers 13 bases. The germline V gene encodes CDR1 SGHDN and CDR2 FVKESK. The CDR3 loop spans 16 amino acids. Trimming removed 4 bases from V and 6 bases from J; junction bases left unmatched: 9. The CDR3 reads CASSLPGLAGAFEQYF. CDR3 nucleotides: TGTGCCAGCAGCCTTCCCGGACTAGCGGGAGCATTCGAGCAGTACTTC.

The chain carries TRBV5-1 and TRBJ2-4; TRBD1 might be the D (5 bases). The V end was cut by 0 bases, the J end by 2 bases, with 9 bases between. Germline assignment: CDR1 SGHRS and CDR2 YFSETQ. The CDR3 has 15 residues. Here the CDR3 DNA reads TGCGCCAGCAGCTTGGAAGGGGCGACCAAAAACATTCAGTACTTC. Its protein product is CASSLEGATKNIQYF.

This clone appeared a single time. The V gene is TRBV30, the J gene TRBJ1-4; TRBD1 is a possible D gene (5 bases). In germline, CDR1 is GTSNPN, CDR2 SVGIG (reference sequence). The CDR3 runs 13 residues. V lost 4 bases to trimming and J lost 3 bases, with 9 bases between them. The CDR3 DNA reads as TGTGCCTGGACGGGGCAGCCTAATGAAAAACTGTTTTTT. Protein: CAWTGQPNEKLFF.

The V call is TRBV6-5, the J call TRBJ1-1; D gene uncertain. CDR3 length: 12 residues. Germline V gives CDR1 MNHEY, CDR2 SVGAGI. The V gene lost 6 bases and the J gene lost 5 bases, with 10 bases spanning the gap. The chain's CDR3 is CASRTLPTEAFF. The CDR3, as DNA: TGTGCCAGCAGGACACTTCCTACTGAAGCTTTCTTT.

The chain links TRBV19 to TRBJ1-2; D not certain. With 2 bases removed from V and 7 bases from J, the gap between germline ends came to 8 bases. This CDR3 comprises 12 residues. Per germline, CDR1 LNHDA and CDR2 SQIVND (reference sequence). The CDR3 sequence is CASSILGRGYTF. CDR3 nucleotide sequence: TGTGCCAGTAGTATATTGGGCCGTGGCTACACCTTC.

The rearrangement uses TRBV5-6 and TRBJ2-2; D gene uncertain. Germline CDR1 reads SGHDT; CDR2 reads YYEEEE. The CDR3 is 16 amino acids. The germline V and J ends were trimmed by 4 bases and 4 bases, with 17 bases remaining between them. CDR3 DNA sequence: TGTGCCAGCAGCCCCTCGGTCAGGAGAAGCACCGGGGAGCTGTTTTTT. This encodes CASSPSVRRSTGELFF.

This chain connects TRBV19 to TRBJ2-5, with 7 bases matching TRBD2. The V and J ends lost 6 bases and 0 bases, in that order; junction bases with no gene match: 10. CDR1 and CDR2 (germline): LNHDA, SQIVND (reference sequence). The CDR3 has 16 residues. CDR3 region: CASRPSLGGYQETQYF. The DNA of the CDR3 is TGTGCCAGTAGGCCATCTCTCGGGGGGTACCAAGAGACCCAGTACTTC.

The J gene is TRBJ1-1, the V gene TRBV5-1; D is undetermined. V was cut by 4 bases and J by 8 bases, with 15 bases left in between. CDR1 SGHRS and CDR2 YFSETQ come from the germline V gene. The length of the CDR3 is 13 residues. CDR3 DNA sequence: TGCGCCAGCAGCGGCCATCGGACTCAAGAAGCTTTCTTT. The encoded protein is CASSGHRTQEAFF.

The chain has TRBV10-3 and TRBJ2-1; D perhaps matches TRBD2 (5 bases). V was clipped by 5 bases and J by 1 base, with 9 bases between them. Germline lookup yields CDR1 ENHRY and CDR2 SYGVKD. The CDR3 length is 14 residues. CDR3 in amino acids: CAISWTGSYNEQFF. CDR3 in DNA: TGTGCCATCAGTTGGACGGGATCCTACAATGAGCAGTTCTTC.

This clone appeared a single time. The chain recombines TRBV6-5 with TRBJ2-7, with TRBD1 identical over 8 bases. Per the germline V gene, CDR1 is MNHEY and CDR2 is SVGAGI. V was pared by 4 bases and J by 6 bases, with 8 bases of the junction left unmatched. The CDR3 is 14 residues long. The CDR3 reads CASSLTGTGGEQYF. Written as DNA, the CDR3 is TGTGCCAGCAGTTTAACGGGGACAGGCGGCGAGCAGTACTTC.

The genes are TRBV19 and TRBJ1-2; the D gene is possibly TRBD1 (5 bases). The CDR3 is 14 amino acids. The V end was cut by 5 bases, the J end by 12 bases, with 22 bases between. The germline V gene has CDR1 LNHDA and CDR2 SQIVND (reference sequence). CDR3 coding DNA: TGTGCCAGTAGTCCGCGGGACTCCCGGCGGGGCCACACCTTC. Translation gives CASSPRDSRRGHTF.

The rearrangement uses TRBV9 and TRBJ2-7; TRBD2 aligns across 8 bases. The length of the CDR3 is 14 residues. With 4 bases clipped from V and 0 bases from J, the junction kept 3 bases outside the gene matches. Per the germline V gene, CDR1 is SGDLS and CDR2 is YYNGEE. DNA for the CDR3: TGTGCCAGCAGCCGAAGCGGGAGCTCCTACGAGCAGTACTTC. Encoded protein: CASSRSGSSYEQYF.

The rearrangement links TRBV7-9 to TRBJ1-3, with D possibly matching TRBD1 (5 bases). V dropped 5 bases and J dropped 4 bases, with 15 bases sitting between them. This CDR3 spans 15 amino acids. The germline V gene has CDR1 SEHNR and CDR2 FQNEAQ (reference sequence). The CDR3 nucleotides are TGTGCCAGCAGCCGAGGCGGGGGAGACGGAAACACCATATATTTT. Translation gives CASSRGGGDGNTIYF.

This clone has a single count. The V call is TRBV28, the J call TRBJ2-7, with D possibly being TRBD1 (6 bases). V was trimmed by 2 bases and J by 3 bases, leaving 23 bases between them. Germline CDR1 is MDHEN and CDR2 is SYDVKM. CDR3 length: 18 amino acids. DNA of the CDR3: TGTGCCAGCAGTTTAAGTTTAATGAGTCAGGGGCGCCGCTACGAGCAGTACTTC. This sequence encodes CASSLSLMSQGRRYEQYF.

The chain combines TRBV4-1 with TRBJ2-1; tentative D call: TRBD1 (6 bases). V was shortened by 2 bases and J by 3 bases, with 11 bases between the two germline ends. Germline V gene lookup returns CDR1 MGHRA and CDR2 YSYEKL. The CDR3 is made up of 15 amino acids. The CDR3: CASSQYREIYNEQFF. DNA for the CDR3: TGCGCCAGCAGCCAATACAGGGAGATCTACAATGAGCAGTTCTTC.